These T cell receptor beta chains were read from a single sample in a study of cytomegalovirus exposure and HLA in healthy donors. Here immunoSEQ multiplex PCR was the method, and the copy in TCRdb shows in-frame clones only, minus some. The data contain around 120,000 clones, less than 75% of them singletons. The specimen sequenced was PBMCs. Source of these receptors: a woman aged 40 to 50 in good health and CMV-seronegative. Each CDR3 is given with its conserved first and last residue. A D gene is named only where the DNA matches it firmly. For some rows the clone size is stated as once, few or many, or as a class when expanded; others skip it.

D gene,V gene,CDR3 length,clone size,J gene,CDR3 protein,CDR3 DNA
.,TRBV29-1,13,.,TRBJ2-5,CSVATGSQETQYF,TGCAGCGTTGCTACAGGGAGCCAAGAGACCCAGTACTTC
.,TRBV12-5,12,.,TRBJ1-2,CASGQGSYGYTF,TGTGCTAGTGGTCAGGGTTCCTATGGCTACACCTTC
TRBD1,TRBV7-3,15,.,TRBJ1-2,CASSPGQGMIYGYTF,TGTGCCAGCAGCCCAGGACAGGGTATGATCTATGGCTACACCTTC
TRBD2,TRBV5-1,15,.,TRBJ2-5,CASSLNAGVGETQYF,TGCGCCAGCAGCTTGAACGCGGGAGTCGGGGAGACCCAGTACTTC
TRBD2,TRBV9,16,.,TRBJ2-7,CASSAGTSVSSYEQYF,TGTGCCAGCAGCGCCGGGACTAGCGTTAGCTCCTACGAGCAGTACTTC
.,TRBV6-5,15,few,TRBJ2-7,CASSARRALSYEQYF,TGTGCCAGCAGTGCCAGGAGGGCCCTCTCCTACGAGCAGTACTTC
TRBD2,TRBV14,15,.,TRBJ2-1,CASSQFRSGGNEQFF,TGTGCCAGCAGCCAATTTAGAAGCGGGGGCAATGAGCAGTTCTTC
.,TRBV30,16,once,TRBJ2-3,CAWSSKTTRSTDTQYF,TGTGCCTGGAGTTCAAAGACTACACGGAGCACAGATACGCAGTATTTT
TRBD2,TRBV5-1,15,.,TRBJ2-3,CASSASGREGDTQYF,TGCGCCAGCAGCGCTAGCGGGAGGGAGGGAGATACGCAGTATTTT
.,TRBV6-1,13,few,TRBJ2-1,CASRSTTQREQFF,TGTGCCAGCAGGTCGACTACCCAAAGGGAGCAGTTCTTC
.,TRBV7-9,15,.,TRBJ2-4,CASSSPSWAKNIQYF,TGTGCCAGCAGCTCTCCTAGCTGGGCCAAAAACATTCAGTACTTC
TRBD1,TRBV6-1,16,.,TRBJ2-3,CASSEVGTGSTDTQYF,TGTGCCAGCAGTGAAGTAGGGACAGGGTCCACAGATACGCAGTATTTT
.,TRBV4-2,16,few,TRBJ2-2,CASSQDPGGGPGELFF,TGTGCCAGCAGCCAAGATCCCGGGGGTGGGCCCGGGGAGCTGTTTTTT
TRBD1,TRBV2,13,.,TRBJ1-5,CASRGTGNQPQHF,TGTGCCAGCAGAGGGACAGGGAATCAGCCCCAGCATTTT
TRBD2,TRBV9,19,.,TRBJ2-3,CASNSRGLAGGSLPDTQYF,TGTGCCAGCAACTCGAGGGGACTAGCGGGAGGCTCCCTCCCCGATACGCAGTATTTT